The clone carrying this TCR beta chain was seen many times. Antigen unknown. Subjects with ophthalmopathy showed a Clinical Activity Score no lower than 3, a NOSPECS grade no lower than 4, and a duration shorter than 3 months. Each diagnosis was grounded in clinical symptoms, serum thyroxine and TRAb, thyroid ultrasound, and orbital computed tomography. This record belongs to a study of T cells in Graves' hyperthyroidism and ophthalmopathy. General study points: Blood also carried most thyroid clonotypes expanded above 0.001.

RNA transcripts gave rise to amplified TCR beta CDR3 regions. HTBI primers were employed in a first-round RT-PCR of the TCR CDR3. TCRdb redid the calling of the multiplex PCR reads with MiXCR, one entry per CDR3 protein. The sample contains 400,000 to 600,000 distinct CDR3 sequences, 15% to 20% of which appear only once. Deletions cut 1 base from V and 4 bases from J, with 11 bases between. The CDR3 is made up of 15 amino acids. In germline, CDR1 is SGHTA, CDR2 FQGNSA. The specimen was blood. The rearrangement uses TRBV7-2 and TRBJ2-1; D is possibly TRBD2 (6 bases). The receptor was derived from a woman aged 30 to 39 with Graves' ophthalmopathy. CDR3 region: CASSLVGSAYNEQFF. The CDR3, as DNA: TGTGCCAGCAGCTTAGTCGGGAGCGCATACAATGAGCAGTTCTTC.